Below, one T cell receptor (beta chain) is given with its context. This sample is part of a study of response to subunit inactivated influenza vaccine. TCRdb ran MiXCR on the RT-PCR reads and lists one entry per CDR3 protein. Among about 500,000 distinct CDR3 sequences listed, approximately 17% were seen once. The sample here was CD4+ T cells sorted from PBMCs, taken about 24 months after vaccination. The sequence was collected from a man between 50 and 69 years old who received an inactivated influenza vaccine.

The CDR3 protein is CASSRNENRGSDRYEQYF. The DNA for the CDR3 is TGTGCCAGCAGCAGAAATGAGAACAGGGGTTCCGACCGTTACGAGCAGTACTTC. J is TRBJ2-7 and V is TRBV21-1; TRBD1 is the table's D call, not checked against the DNA. TRBV21-1 is recorded as a pseudogene. The CDR3 is 18 amino acids.